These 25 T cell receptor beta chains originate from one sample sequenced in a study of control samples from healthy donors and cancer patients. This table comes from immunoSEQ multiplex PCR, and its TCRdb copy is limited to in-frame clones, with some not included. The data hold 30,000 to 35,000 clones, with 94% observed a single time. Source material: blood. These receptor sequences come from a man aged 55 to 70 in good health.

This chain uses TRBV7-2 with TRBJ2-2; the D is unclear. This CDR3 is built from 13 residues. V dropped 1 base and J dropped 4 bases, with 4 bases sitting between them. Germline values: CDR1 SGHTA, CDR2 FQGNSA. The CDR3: CASSLVRTGELFF. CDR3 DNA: TGTGCCAGCAGCTTAGTACGCACCGGGGAGCTGTTTTTT. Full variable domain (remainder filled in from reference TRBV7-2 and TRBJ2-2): GAGVSQSPSNKVTEKGKDVELRCDPISGHTALYWYRQSLGQGLEFLIYFQGNSAPDKSGLPSDRFSAERTGGSVSTLTIQRTQQEDSAVYLCASSLVRTGELFFGEGSRLTVL.

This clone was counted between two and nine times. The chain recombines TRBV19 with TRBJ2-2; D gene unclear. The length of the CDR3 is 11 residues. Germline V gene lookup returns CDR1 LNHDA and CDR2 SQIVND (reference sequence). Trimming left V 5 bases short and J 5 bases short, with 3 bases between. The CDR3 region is CASSPTGELFF. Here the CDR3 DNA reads TGTGCCAGTAGTCCTACCGGGGAGCTGTTTTTT. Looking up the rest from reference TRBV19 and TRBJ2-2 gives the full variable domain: DGGITQSPKYLFRKEGQNVTLSCEQNLNHDAMYWYRQDPGQGLRLIYYSQIVNDFQKGDIAEGYSVSREKKESFPLTVTSAQKNPTAFYLCASSPTGELFFGEGSRLTVL.

CDR3 amino acids: CASTPDRTKNYGYTF. The CDR3 nucleotides read TGTGCCAGCACCCCGGACAGGACGAAAAACTATGGCTACACCTTC. The rearrangement uses TRBV6-6 and TRBJ1-2; 7 nucleotides align to TRBD1. The CDR3 has 15 residues. Germline loops: CDR1 MNHNY, CDR2 SVGAGI (reference sequence). With V trimmed by 7 bases and J by 2 bases, 10 bases remained unmatched.

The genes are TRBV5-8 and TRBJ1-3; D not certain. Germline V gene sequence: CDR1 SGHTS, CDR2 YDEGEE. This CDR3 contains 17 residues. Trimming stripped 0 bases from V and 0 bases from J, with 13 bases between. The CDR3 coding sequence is TGTGCCAGCAGCTTGGTGAAGGTCCACTACTCTGGAAACACCATATATTTT. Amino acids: CASSLVKVHYSGNTIYF.

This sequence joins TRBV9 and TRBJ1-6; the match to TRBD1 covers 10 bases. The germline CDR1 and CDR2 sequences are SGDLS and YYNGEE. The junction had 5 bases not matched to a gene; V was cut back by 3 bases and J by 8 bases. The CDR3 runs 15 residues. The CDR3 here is CASSAGTGVDSPLHF. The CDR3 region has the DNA TGTGCCAGCAGCGCCGGGACAGGGGTGGATTCACCCCTCCACTTT.

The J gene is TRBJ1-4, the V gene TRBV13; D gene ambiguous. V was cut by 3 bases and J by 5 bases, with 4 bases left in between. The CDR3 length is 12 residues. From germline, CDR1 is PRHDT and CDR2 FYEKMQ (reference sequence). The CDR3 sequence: CASSFVNEKLFF. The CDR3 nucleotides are TGTGCCAGCAGCTTTGTAAATGAAAAACTGTTTTTT.

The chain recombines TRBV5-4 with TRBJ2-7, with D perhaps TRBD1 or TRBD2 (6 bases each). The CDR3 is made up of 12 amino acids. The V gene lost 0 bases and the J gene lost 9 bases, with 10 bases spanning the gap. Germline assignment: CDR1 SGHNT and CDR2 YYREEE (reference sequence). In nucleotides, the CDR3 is TGTGCCAGCAGCTTGGAGGGGGGCGCGCAGTACTTC. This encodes CASSLEGGAQYF. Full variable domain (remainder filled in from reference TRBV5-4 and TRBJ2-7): ETGVTQSPTHLIKTRGQQVTLRCSSQSGHNTVSWYQQALGQGPQFIFQYYREEENGRGNFPPRFSGLQFPNYSSELNVNALELDDSALYLCASSLEGGAQYFGPGTRLTVT.

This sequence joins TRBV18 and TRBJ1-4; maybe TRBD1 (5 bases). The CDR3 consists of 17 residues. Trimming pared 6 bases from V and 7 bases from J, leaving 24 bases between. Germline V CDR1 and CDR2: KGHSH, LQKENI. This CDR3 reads CASSYKITRDASEKLFF. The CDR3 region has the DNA TGTGCCAGCTCCTACAAAATAACTCGGGACGCTAGTGAAAAACTGTTTTTT.

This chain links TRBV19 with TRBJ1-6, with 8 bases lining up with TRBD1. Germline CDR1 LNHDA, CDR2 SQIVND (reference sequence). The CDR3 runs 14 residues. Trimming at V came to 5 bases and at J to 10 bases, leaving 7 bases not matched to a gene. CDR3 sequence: CASSPGQGRSPLHF. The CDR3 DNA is TGTGCCAGTAGTCCCGGACAGGGTCGGTCACCCCTCCACTTT.

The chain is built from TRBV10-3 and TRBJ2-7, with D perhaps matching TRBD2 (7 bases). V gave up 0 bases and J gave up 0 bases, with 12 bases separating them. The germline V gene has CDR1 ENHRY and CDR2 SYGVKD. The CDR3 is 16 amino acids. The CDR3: CAISESGGPSSYEQYF. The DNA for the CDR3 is TGTGCCATCAGTGAGTCCGGGGGGCCCTCCTCCTACGAGCAGTACTTC.

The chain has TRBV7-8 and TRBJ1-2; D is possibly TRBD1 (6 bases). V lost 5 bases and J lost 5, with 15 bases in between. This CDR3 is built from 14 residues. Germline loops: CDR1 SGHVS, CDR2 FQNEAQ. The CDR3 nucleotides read TGTGCCAGCAGCCGCCCCGGACAGCTATATGGCTACACCTTC. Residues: CASSRPGQLYGYTF.

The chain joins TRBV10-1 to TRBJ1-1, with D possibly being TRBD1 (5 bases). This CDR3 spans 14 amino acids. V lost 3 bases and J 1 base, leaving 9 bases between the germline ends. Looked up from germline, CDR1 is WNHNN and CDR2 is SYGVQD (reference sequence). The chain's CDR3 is CASSDGGANTEAFF. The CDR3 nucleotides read TGCGCCAGCAGTGACGGAGGGGCGAACACTGAAGCTTTCTTT.

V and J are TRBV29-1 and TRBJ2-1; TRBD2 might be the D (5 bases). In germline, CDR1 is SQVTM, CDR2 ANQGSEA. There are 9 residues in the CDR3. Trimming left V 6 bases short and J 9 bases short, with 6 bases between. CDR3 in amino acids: CSVGVEQFF. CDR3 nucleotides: TGCAGCGTCGGGGTTGAGCAGTTCTTC.

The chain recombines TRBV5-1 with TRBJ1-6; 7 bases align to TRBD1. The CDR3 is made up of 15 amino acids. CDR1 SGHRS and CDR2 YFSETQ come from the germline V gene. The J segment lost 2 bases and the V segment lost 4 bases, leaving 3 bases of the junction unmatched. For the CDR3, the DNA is TGCGCCAGCAGCACAGGGGTCACCTATAATTCACCCCTCCACTTT. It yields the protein CASSTGVTYNSPLHF.

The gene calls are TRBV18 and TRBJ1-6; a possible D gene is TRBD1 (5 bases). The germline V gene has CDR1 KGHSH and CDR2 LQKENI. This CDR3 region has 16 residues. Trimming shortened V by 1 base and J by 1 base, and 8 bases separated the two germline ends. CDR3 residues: CASSPQSGSYNSPLHF. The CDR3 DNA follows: TGTGCCAGCTCACCACAGTCAGGGTCCTATAATTCACCCCTCCACTTT.

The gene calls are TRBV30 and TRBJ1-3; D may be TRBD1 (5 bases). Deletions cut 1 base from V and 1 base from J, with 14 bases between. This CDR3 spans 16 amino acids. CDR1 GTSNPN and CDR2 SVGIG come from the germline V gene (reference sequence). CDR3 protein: CAWSEGGDGSGNTIYF. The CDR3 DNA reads TGTGCCTGGAGTGAGGGAGGGGATGGGTCTGGAAACACCATATATTTT.

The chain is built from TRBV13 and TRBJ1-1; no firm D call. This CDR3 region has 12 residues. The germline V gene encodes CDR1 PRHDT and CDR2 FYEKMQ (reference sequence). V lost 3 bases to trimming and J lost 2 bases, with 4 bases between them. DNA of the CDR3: TGTGCCAGCAGCTTGGGAAACACTGAAGCTTTCTTT. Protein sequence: CASSLGNTEAFF.

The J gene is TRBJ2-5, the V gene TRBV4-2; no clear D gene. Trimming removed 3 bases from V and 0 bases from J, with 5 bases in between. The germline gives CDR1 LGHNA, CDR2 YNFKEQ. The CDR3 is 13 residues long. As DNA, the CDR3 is TGTGCCAGCAGCCATGGACACCAAGAGACCCAGTACTTC. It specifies CASSHGHQETQYF.

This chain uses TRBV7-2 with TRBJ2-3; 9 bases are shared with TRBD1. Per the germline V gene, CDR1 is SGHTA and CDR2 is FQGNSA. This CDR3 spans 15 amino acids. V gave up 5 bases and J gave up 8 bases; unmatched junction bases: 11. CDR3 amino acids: CASSRPGTGHATQYF. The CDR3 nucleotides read TGTGCCAGCAGCAGGCCCGGGACAGGGCACGCTACGCAGTATTTT.

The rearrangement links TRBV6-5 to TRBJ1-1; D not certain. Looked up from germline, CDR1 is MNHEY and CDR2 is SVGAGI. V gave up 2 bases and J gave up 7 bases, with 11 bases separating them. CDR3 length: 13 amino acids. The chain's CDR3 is CASSYRASSEAFF. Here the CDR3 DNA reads TGTGCCAGCAGTTACAGGGCTTCAAGTGAAGCTTTCTTT.

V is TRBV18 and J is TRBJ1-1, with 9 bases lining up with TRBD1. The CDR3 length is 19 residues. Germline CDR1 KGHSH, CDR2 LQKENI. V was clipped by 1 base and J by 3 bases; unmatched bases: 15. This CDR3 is CASSPQYLQGALSDTEAFF. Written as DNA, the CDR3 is TGTGCCAGCTCACCACAGTACTTACAGGGGGCATTGAGCGACACTGAAGCTTTCTTT.

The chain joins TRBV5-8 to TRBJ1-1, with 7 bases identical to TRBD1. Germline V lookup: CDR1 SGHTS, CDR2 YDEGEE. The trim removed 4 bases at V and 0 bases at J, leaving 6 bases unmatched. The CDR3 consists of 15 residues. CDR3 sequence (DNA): TGTGCCAGCAGCGTGACAGGGCTCCTGAACACTGAAGCTTTCTTT. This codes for CASSVTGLLNTEAFF. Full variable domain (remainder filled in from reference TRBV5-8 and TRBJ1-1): EAGVTQSPTHLIKTRGQQATLRCSPISGHTSVYWYQQALGLGLQFLLWYDEGEERNRGNFPPRFSGRQFPNYSSELNVNALELEDSALYLCASSVTGLLNTEAFFGQGTRLTVV.

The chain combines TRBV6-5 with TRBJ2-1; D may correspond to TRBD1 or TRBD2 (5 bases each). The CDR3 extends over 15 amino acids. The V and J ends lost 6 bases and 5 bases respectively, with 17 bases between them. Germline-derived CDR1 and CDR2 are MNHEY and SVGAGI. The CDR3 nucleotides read TGTGCCAGCAGACTATCGGGACGGCCGAACAATGAGCAGTTCTTC. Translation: CASRLSGRPNNEQFF.

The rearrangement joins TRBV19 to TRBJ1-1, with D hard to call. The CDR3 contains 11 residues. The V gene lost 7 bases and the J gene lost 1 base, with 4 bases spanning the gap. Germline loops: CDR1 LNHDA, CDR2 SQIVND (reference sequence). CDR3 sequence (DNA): TGTGCCAGTAACCAGAACACTGAAGCTTTCTTT. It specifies CASNQNTEAFF.

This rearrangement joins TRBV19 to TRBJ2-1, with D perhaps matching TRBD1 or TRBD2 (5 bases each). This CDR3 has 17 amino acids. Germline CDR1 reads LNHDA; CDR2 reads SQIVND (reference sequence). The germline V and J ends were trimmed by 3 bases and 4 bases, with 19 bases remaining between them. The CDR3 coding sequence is TGTGCCAGTAGTATGGACCAGAGGGGCAGGCGATACAATGAGCAGTTCTTC. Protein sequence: CASSMDQRGRRYNEQFF.